This T cell receptor beta chain was captured by sequencing in a study of high-grade serous ovarian cancer treatment subgroups. Produced via immunoSEQ multiplex PCR; TCRdb's table is partial and in-frame only. The sample comprises just over 35,000 clones, 75% to 85% of which are singletons, and around 3.3% rests with the top ten. Tumor samples were taken before definitive surgery or chemotherapy. Germline values: CDR1 SEHNR, CDR2 FQNEAQ (reference sequence). Trimming removed 7 bases from V and 0 bases from J, with 11 bases in between. The length of the CDR3 is 14 residues. The chain uses TRBV7-9 and TRBJ2-3; D unclear. The sequence was obtained from a human donor with high-grade serous ovarian cancer. Sequencing was performed on tumor tissue. The CDR3 sequence is CASTDPRSTDTQYF. The DNA of the CDR3 is TGTGCCAGCACCGACCCCCGTAGCACAGATACGCAGTATTTT.